Listed here are 2 T cell receptor beta chains from one sample, sequenced in a study of early T cells in non-severe SARS-CoV-2 infection. TCRdb re-analysed the 5' RACE reads in MiXCR, keeping a single row per CDR3 protein. The data hold tens of thousands of distinct CDR3 sequences, with more than 9.5% observed a single time. This specimen was whole blood, taken at baseline. Receptors originate from an adult who was a healthcare worker with PCR-confirmed SARS-CoV-2 infection or an uninfected control (not recorded which).

The DNA of the CDR3 is TGTGCCAGCAGTGAGGATAGTACAGATACGCAGTATTTT. Protein sequence: CASSEDSTDTQYF. The V and J genes are TRBV6-4 and TRBJ2-3; D not resolved. V shed 3 bases and J shed 3 bases, with 7 bases lying between them. The CDR3 extends over 13 amino acids. Germline V gene lookup returns CDR1 MRHNA and CDR2 SNTAGT.

The rearrangement joins TRBV12-3 or TRBV12-4 to TRBJ1-1; D unclear. V lost 3 bases, J lost 3 bases, and 8 bases lay in between. The CDR3 runs 13 residues. CDR3 amino acids: CASSFSSYTEAFF. In DNA, the CDR3 is TGTGCCAGCAGTTTTAGTAGCTACACTGAAGCTTTCTTT.